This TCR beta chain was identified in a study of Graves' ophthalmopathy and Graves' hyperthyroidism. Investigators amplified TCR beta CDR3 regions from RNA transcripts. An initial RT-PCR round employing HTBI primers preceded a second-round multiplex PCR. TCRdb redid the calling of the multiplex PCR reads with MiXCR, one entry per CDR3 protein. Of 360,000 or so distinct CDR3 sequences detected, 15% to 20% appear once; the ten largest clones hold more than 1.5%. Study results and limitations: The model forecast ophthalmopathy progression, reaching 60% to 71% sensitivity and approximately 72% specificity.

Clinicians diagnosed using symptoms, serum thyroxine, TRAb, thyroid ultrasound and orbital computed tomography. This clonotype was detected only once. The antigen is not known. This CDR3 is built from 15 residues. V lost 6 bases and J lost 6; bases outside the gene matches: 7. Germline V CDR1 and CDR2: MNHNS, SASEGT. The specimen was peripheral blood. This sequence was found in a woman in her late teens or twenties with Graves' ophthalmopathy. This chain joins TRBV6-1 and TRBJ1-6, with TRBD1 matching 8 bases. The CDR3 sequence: CASSHLDRGNSPLHF. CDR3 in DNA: TGTGCCAGCAGCCACCTCGACAGGGGTAATTCACCCCTCCACTTT.